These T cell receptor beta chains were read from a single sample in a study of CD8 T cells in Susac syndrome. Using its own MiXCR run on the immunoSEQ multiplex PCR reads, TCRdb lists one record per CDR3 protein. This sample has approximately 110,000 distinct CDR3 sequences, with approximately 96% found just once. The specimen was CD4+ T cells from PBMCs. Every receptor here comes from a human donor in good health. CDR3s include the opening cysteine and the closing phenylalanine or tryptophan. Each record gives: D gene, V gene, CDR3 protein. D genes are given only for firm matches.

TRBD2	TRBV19	CATRTSGTYNEQFF
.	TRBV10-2	CATRNLRARSSYEQYF
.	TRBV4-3	CASSRNIAGTDTQYF
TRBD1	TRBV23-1	CASSQGGTDREDHSSYEQYF
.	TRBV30	CAWIRLGGAAGELFF
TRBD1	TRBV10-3	CAISESTGGGIQYF
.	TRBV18	CASSPVGGHEQFF
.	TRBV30	CAWDRQLATNEKLFF
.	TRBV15	CATSRDATSVEQYF
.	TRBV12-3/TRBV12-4	CASSSRDGSENIQYF
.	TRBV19	CATLRDGTNYGYTF
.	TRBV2	CASSEGYNEQFF
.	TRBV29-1	CSGEENTEAFF
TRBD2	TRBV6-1	CASSEPGLAELAKNIQYF
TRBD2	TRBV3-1	CASSQGDNRLAGNEQFF
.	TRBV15	CATSRDNIGAGANVLTF
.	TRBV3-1	CASSQEAQFGYGYTF
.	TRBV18	CASSPGGRTGELFF
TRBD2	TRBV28	CASSLPGRRGNEQFF
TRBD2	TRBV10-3	CASSGTSGNSVPDTQYF